This T cell receptor (beta chain) was documented in a study of cytomegalovirus exposure and HLA in healthy donors. Study-wide context: Genotyping of 398 donors showed that roughly 83% belonged to the Caucasian-associated ancestry cluster.

Notes on the study in general: The study designated over 150 TCR beta chains cytomegalovirus-associated. Some segments of the V type, notably TRBV6-2 and TRBV6-3, were excluded as indistinguishable.

In the case of this clone: The antigen is not known.

Nominally healthy donors provided the samples, though records likely missed some immune exposures. A multiplex PCR was run with 60 Vbeta primers and 13 Jbeta primers. The method was immunoSEQ multiplex PCR; TCRdb's version includes in-frame clones alone and lacks a portion of them. The data show over 150,000 clones, with less than 85% seen just once and more than 4% held by the top ten. The germline CDR1 and CDR2 sequences are SGDLS and YYNGEE. The ends lost 3 bases at V and 3 bases at J; junction bases unmatched: 4. The CDR3 extends over 14 amino acids. The sequenced sample was PBMCs. The chain carries TRBV9 and TRBJ2-3; 7 nucleotides line up with TRBD2. The clonotype was recovered from a middle-aged man in good health and CMV-seronegative. The CDR3 DNA is TGTGCCAGCAGCGCGGGGGAGGGAACAGATACGCAGTATTTT. Translating gives CASSAGEGTDTQYF.